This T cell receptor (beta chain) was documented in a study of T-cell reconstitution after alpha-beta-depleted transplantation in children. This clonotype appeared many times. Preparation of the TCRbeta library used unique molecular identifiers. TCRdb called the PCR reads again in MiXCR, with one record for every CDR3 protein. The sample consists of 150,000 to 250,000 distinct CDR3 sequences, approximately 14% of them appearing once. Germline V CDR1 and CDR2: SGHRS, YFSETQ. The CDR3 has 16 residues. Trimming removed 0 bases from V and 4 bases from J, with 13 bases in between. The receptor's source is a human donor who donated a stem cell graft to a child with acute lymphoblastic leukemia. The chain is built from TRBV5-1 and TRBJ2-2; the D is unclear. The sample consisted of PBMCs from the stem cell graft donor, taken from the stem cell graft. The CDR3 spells CASSLDPTSLTGELFF. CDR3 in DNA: TGCGCCAGCAGCTTGGACCCCACGAGTCTCACCGGGGAGCTGTTTTTT.